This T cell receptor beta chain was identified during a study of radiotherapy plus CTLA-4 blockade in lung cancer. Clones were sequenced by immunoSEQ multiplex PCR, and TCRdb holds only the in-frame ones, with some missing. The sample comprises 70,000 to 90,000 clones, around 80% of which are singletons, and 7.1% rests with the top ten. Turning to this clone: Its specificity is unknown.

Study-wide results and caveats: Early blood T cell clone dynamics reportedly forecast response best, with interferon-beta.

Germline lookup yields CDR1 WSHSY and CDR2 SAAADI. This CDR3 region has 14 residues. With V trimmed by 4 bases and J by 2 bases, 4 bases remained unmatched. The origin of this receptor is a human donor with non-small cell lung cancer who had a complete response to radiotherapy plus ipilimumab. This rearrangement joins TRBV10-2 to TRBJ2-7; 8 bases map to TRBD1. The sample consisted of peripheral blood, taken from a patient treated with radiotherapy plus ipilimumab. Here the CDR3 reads CASSVGQGTYEQYV. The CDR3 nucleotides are TGCGCCAGCAGTGTAGGACAGGGAACCTACGAGCAGTACGTC.